In this sample, the clone carrying this T cell receptor (beta chain) turned up a few times. Its antigen remains unidentified. V shed 0 bases and J shed 9 bases, with 8 bases lying between them. This CDR3 has 13 residues. Germline V lookup: CDR1 SGHDN, CDR2 FVKESK. The data were taken from a study of blood T cells in healthy people across ages. Collection of 8.5 to 10 milliliters of peripheral blood was performed for each donor. Whole-study results and caveats: Age showed a roughly linear inverse relationship with TCR beta diversity per million T cells. Comparison with aged donors showed that long-lived donors had more naive CD4+ cells and higher diversity.

A second 7 to 11 cycle PCR used barcoded and J-beta primers. The yield of each sample was at least 2.5 million CDR3-containing paired-end reads. TCRdb redid the calling of the 5' RACE reads with MiXCR, one entry per CDR3 protein. The data contain about 1.7 million distinct CDR3 sequences, about 28% of them seen just once; the ten biggest clones take up about 7.7%. This TCR was sampled from a woman aged 25 to 39 in good health. The chain has TRBV14 and TRBJ2-2; D is perhaps TRBD2 (5 bases). The sequenced material came from blood. The CDR3, as DNA: TGTGCCAGCAGCCAAGACGGGGTCCGGGAGCTGTTTTTT. Amino acid sequence: CASSQDGVRELFF.